The 21 T cell receptor beta chains presented below share a single source sample, sequenced in a study of blood T cell repertoires in COVID-19 (TCRdb year 2020). The protocol used for the library was the immunoSEQ multiplex PCR assay. TCRdb took over this immuneACCESS table, retaining in-frame rearrangements with V and J assigned. Such tables are incomplete; in checked studies, under half of the missing clones stem from an unresolved V gene, and the remainder is unexplained. This sample comprises about 200,000 clones, 85% of them detected only once. The ten top clones hold almost 5% of the sample. Sequencing was done on a sample of peripheral blood. The receptor source for this set is a woman older than 75 with acute or convalescent COVID-19.

V gene TRBV5-6 combines with J gene TRBJ1-1; 7 bases match TRBD1. Unmatched junction bases numbered 13, after V lost 1 base and J lost 7 bases. Per the germline V gene, CDR1 is SGHDT and CDR2 is YYEEEE. The CDR3 sequence is 16 residues long. The CDR3 DNA reads as TGTGCCAGCAGCTTGAGGGGACAGCTTCTAATTTTTGAAGCTTTCTTT. Protein: CASSLRGQLLIFEAFF.

The V and J genes are TRBV3-1 (or the pseudogene TRBV3-2) and TRBJ1-6, with a tentative D call TRBD1 (5 bases). Germline V CDR1 and CDR2: LGHDT, YNNKEL (reference sequence). V lost 1 base, J lost 3 bases, and 10 bases lay in between. The CDR3 consists of 16 residues. The chain's CDR3 is CASSQAATVYNSPLHF. In DNA form, the CDR3 reads TGTGCCAGCAGCCAAGCCGCGACAGTCTATAATTCACCCCTCCACTTT.

This clone has only one observation. The chain couples TRBV15 to TRBJ2-7; TRBD2 is a possible D gene (5 bases). CDR3 size: 14 residues. Germline CDR1 reads LNHNV; CDR2 reads YYDKDF (reference sequence). Trimming took 6 bases from V and 2 from J, leaving 14 bases between them. The CDR3: CATSEIEGPYEQYF. The CDR3 region has the DNA TGTGCCACCAGTGAAATTGAGGGCCCCTACGAGCAGTACTTC.

The V gene is TRBV2, the J gene TRBJ2-7, with 7 bases that match TRBD2. CDR3 length: 15 amino acids. In germline, CDR1 is SNHLY, CDR2 FYNNEI. V was clipped by 5 bases and J by 2 bases; unmatched bases: 9. CDR3 DNA sequence: TGTGCCAGCAGTCCCGGAAAGCGGGGTGCCTACGAGCAGTACTTC. Translation gives CASSPGKRGAYEQYF.

This rearrangement joins TRBV19 to TRBJ1-1, with 10 nucleotides matching TRBD1. With V trimmed by 8 bases and J by 0 bases, 3 bases remained unmatched. The CDR3 covers 14 residues. Germline V gene lookup returns CDR1 LNHDA and CDR2 SQIVND (reference sequence). The CDR3 bases are TGTGCCAGTCATGACAGGGGGCTGAACACTGAAGCTTTCTTT. Amino acid sequence: CASHDRGLNTEAFF.

V gene TRBV10-2 combines with J gene TRBJ1-6; TRBD1 is a possible D gene (5 bases). The CDR3 spans 14 residues. Trimming shortened V by 6 bases and J by 6 bases, and 12 bases separated the two germline ends. CDR1 is WSHSY, CDR2 SAAADI, per germline. CDR3: CASSRDLANSPLHF. The CDR3 DNA sequence: TGCGCCAGCAGCCGGGACTTAGCTAATTCACCCCTCCACTTT.

The chain uses TRBV12-3 or TRBV12-4 and TRBJ1-1, with D unresolved. The CDR3 is made up of 13 amino acids. V lost 1 base and J lost 5, with 8 bases in between. The CDR3 sequence: CASSLERFTEAFF. The CDR3 bases are TGTGCCAGCAGTTTAGAGCGGTTTACTGAAGCTTTCTTT.

The rearrangement joins TRBV18 to TRBJ2-3; D call uncertain. This CDR3 comprises 14 residues. Trimming stripped 3 bases from V and 0 bases from J, with 7 bases between. From germline, CDR1 is KGHSH and CDR2 LQKENI. The DNA for the CDR3 is TGTGCCAGCTCACCCGCTGCGAGCACAGATACGCAGTATTTT. This encodes CASSPAASTDTQYF.

The chain employs TRBV19 and TRBJ2-4; 7 bases line up with TRBD2. CDR1 is LNHDA, CDR2 SQIVND, per germline (reference sequence). The CDR3 has 16 residues. Trimming took 4 bases from V and 2 from J; bases not matched to a gene: 8. The CDR3 region has the DNA TGTGCCAGTAGTACCCGGGACGGGGGGTCCAAAAACATTCAGTACTTC. It translates to CASSTRDGGSKNIQYF.

This rearrangement joins TRBV3-1 (or the pseudogene TRBV3-2) to TRBJ1-3; D gene ambiguous. This CDR3 comprises 14 residues. Germline CDR1 reads LGHDT; CDR2 reads YNNKEL (reference sequence). Trimming took off 1 base at V and 3 bases at J, with 7 bases between the two ends. CDR3 sequence reads: CASSQVGVGNTIYF. CDR3 nucleotides: TGTGCCAGCAGCCAAGTCGGGGTTGGAAACACCATATATTTT.

The V and J genes are TRBV6-5 and TRBJ2-7; D not certain. Germline CDR1 is MNHEY and CDR2 is SVGAGI. V was pared by 0 bases and J by 1 base, with 10 bases between. This CDR3 has 15 amino acids. CDR3 region: CASSYSVTQSYEQYF. The CDR3 DNA reads as TGTGCCAGCAGTTACTCGGTAACCCAGTCCTACGAGCAGTACTTC.

This sequence joins TRBV2 and TRBJ2-7, with D perhaps matching TRBD2 (7 bases). This CDR3 comprises 14 residues. Germline V gives CDR1 SNHLY, CDR2 FYNNEI. V lost 5 bases to trimming and J lost 2 bases, with 13 bases between them. The CDR3 DNA follows: TGTGCCAGCAGTAGGGGGGGGTCGGCCTACGAGCAGTACTTC. Amino acids: CASSRGGSAYEQYF.

V and J are TRBV2 and TRBJ1-3; D uncertain. Germline V gene lookup returns CDR1 SNHLY and CDR2 FYNNEI. Between the trimmed V and J ends, which lost 4 bases and 1 base, there was a span of 14 bases. The CDR3 loop spans 16 amino acids. The CDR3 DNA reads TGTGCCAGCAGTGTGGAGGGAGTCTTATCTGGAAACACCATATATTTT. This translates into CASSVEGVLSGNTIYF.

V and J are TRBV3-1 (or the pseudogene TRBV3-2) and TRBJ2-5, with TRBD2 matching over 10 bases. CDR3 length: 14 residues. In germline, CDR1 is LGHDT, CDR2 YNNKEL (reference sequence). J lost 5 bases, V lost 3 bases, and 3 bases had no gene match. The CDR3 reads CASSHLAGGETQYF. The CDR3 region has the DNA TGTGCCAGCAGCCACTTAGCGGGAGGTGAGACCCAGTACTTC.

The genes are TRBV7-2 and TRBJ2-5, with 8 bases lining up with TRBD2. Germline V gene data show CDR1 as SGHTA and CDR2 as FQGNSA. Trimming cost V 5 bases and J 14 bases; bases outside gene matches: 7. There are 11 residues in the CDR3. CDR3 DNA: TGTGCCAGCAGCCCAGGGACTAGACTTTACTTC. It translates to CASSPGTRLYF.

This chain uses TRBV28 with TRBJ2-7; 7 nucleotides align to TRBD2. The germline V gene encodes CDR1 MDHEN and CDR2 SYDVKM. The V segment lost 6 bases and the J segment 4 bases; nucleotides outside the gene matches: 3. CDR3 length equals 12 residues. The CDR3 sequence is CASRPGGYEQYF. The CDR3 region has the DNA TGTGCCAGCAGACCCGGGGGGTACGAGCAGTACTTC.

The chain joins TRBV4-1 to TRBJ1-2; 9 nucleotides agree with TRBD1. The CDR3 sequence is 14 residues long. Germline assignment: CDR1 MGHRA and CDR2 YSYEKL. V was clipped by 3 bases and J by 4 bases; unmatched bases: 3. CDR3 sequence: CASSQGDRAYGYTF. The CDR3 coding sequence is TGCGCCAGCAGCCAGGGGGACAGGGCCTATGGCTACACCTTC.

The chain is built from TRBV28 and TRBJ2-1; TRBD2 matches at 14 bases. CDR3 length equals 16 residues. V lost 4 bases, J lost 9 bases, and 8 bases stayed unmatched. Germline V gene lookup returns CDR1 MDHEN and CDR2 SYDVKM. CDR3 in amino acids: CASSSPGTSGSGEQFF. For the CDR3, the DNA is TGTGCCAGCAGTTCCCCCGGGACTAGCGGGAGTGGTGAGCAGTTCTTC.

V usage is TRBV2 and J usage is TRBJ1-6; a possible D gene is TRBD1 (6 bases). The CDR3 loop spans 17 amino acids. The ends were cut back, 7 bases at V and 0 bases at J, with 16 bases in the middle. Germline V CDR1 and CDR2: SNHLY, FYNNEI. The CDR3: CASKSTGTSSYNSPLHF. The DNA for the CDR3 is TGTGCCAGCAAGTCTACAGGGACAAGCTCCTATAATTCACCCCTCCACTTT.

The genes are TRBV7-2 and TRBJ2-5, with D tentatively TRBD2 (6 bases). The CDR3 length is 15 residues. Germline V lookup: CDR1 SGHTA, CDR2 FQGNSA. The V end lost 2 bases, the J end lost 4 bases, and 14 bases lay between the germline ends. The CDR3 is CASSLNFGGGETQYF. The CDR3 DNA is TGTGCCAGCAGCTTAAATTTCGGGGGAGGAGAGACCCAGTACTTC.

The chain joins TRBV27 to TRBJ2-2; a possible D gene is TRBD1 (7 bases). Trimming shortened V by 6 bases and J by 4 bases, and 15 bases separated the two germline ends. Germline CDR1 is MNHEY and CDR2 is SMNVEV (reference sequence). The CDR3 consists of 15 residues. CDR3 bases: TGTGCCAGCAGCCCTTCAGGGGGACTCACCGGGGAGCTGTTTTTT. Its protein product is CASSPSGGLTGELFF.